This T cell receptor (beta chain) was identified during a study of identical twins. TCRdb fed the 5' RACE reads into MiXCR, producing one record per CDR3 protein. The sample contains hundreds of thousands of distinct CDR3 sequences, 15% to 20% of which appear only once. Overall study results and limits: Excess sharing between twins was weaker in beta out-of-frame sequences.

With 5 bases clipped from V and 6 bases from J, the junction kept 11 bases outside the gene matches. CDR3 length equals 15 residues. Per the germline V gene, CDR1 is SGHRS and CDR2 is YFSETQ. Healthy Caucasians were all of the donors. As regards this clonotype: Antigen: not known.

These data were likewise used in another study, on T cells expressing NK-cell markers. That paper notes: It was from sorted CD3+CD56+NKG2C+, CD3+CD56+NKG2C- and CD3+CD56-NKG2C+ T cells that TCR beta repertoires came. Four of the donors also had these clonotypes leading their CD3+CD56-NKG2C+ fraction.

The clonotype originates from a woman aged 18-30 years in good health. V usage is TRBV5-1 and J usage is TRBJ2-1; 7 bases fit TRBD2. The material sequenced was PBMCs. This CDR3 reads CASSPFQREGNEQFF. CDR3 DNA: TGCGCCAGCAGTCCCTTCCAGCGGGAAGGCAATGAGCAGTTCTTC.